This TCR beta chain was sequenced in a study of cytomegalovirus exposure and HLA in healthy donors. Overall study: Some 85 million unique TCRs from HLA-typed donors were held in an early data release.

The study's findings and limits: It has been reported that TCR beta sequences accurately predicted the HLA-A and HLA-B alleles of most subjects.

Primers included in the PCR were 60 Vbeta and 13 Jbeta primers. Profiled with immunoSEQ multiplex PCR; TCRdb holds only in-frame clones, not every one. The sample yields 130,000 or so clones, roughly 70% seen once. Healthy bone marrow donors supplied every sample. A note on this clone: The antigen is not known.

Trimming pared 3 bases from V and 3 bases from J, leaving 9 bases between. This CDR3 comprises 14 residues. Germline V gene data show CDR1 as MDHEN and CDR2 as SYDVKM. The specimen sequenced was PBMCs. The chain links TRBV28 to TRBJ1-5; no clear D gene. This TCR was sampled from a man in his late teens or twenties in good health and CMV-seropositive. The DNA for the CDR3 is TGTGCCAGCAGTTTTGAGGGCGTCAATCAGCCCCAGCATTTT. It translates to CASSFEGVNQPQHF.